Presented here are 24 T cell receptor beta chains from one specimen sequenced in a study of blood T cell repertoires in COVID-19. Assay: immunoSEQ multiplex PCR; the TCRdb copy retains only in-frame clones and omits some. The sample records approximately 170,000 clones, 85% to 95% being singletons. The sequenced material came from peripheral blood. These receptors originate from a woman aged 55-75 years with COVID-19, enrolled during active disease.

The chain carries TRBV5-1 and TRBJ2-5; TRBD1 matches at 8 bases. Losses at the gene ends were 0 bases for V and 4 bases for J; bases not matched to a gene: 2. The CDR3 totals 14 residues. In germline, CDR1 is SGHRS, CDR2 YFSETQ. This CDR3 reads CASSLAGTGETQYF. For the CDR3, the DNA is TGCGCCAGCAGCTTGGCCGGGACAGGAGAGACCCAGTACTTC. Supplemented by reference TRBV5-1 and TRBJ2-5, the full variable domain reads KAGVTQTPRYLIKTRGQQVTLSCSPISGHRSVSWYQQTPGQGLQFLFEYFSETQRNKGNFPGRFSGRQFSNSRSEMNVSTLELGDSALYLCASSLAGTGETQYFGPGTRLLVL.

The chain uses TRBV7-9 and TRBJ2-3; D perhaps matches TRBD2 (6 bases). V was shortened by 1 base and J by 4 bases, with 15 bases between the two germline ends. The CDR3 has 16 residues. Germline lookup yields CDR1 SEHNR and CDR2 FQNEAQ (reference sequence). DNA of the CDR3: TGTGCCAGCAGCTTAGGCCCCTATAGCGGATCAGATACGCAGTATTTT. Translation: CASSLGPYSGSDTQYF.

This rearrangement joins TRBV10-3 to TRBJ1-3; TRBD1 might be the D (6 bases). Germline lookup yields CDR1 ENHRY and CDR2 SYGVKD. The V gene lost 5 bases and the J gene lost 3 bases, with 11 bases spanning the gap. This CDR3 spans 14 amino acids. The CDR3 reads CAISRAGVGNTIYF. For the CDR3, the DNA is TGTGCCATCAGTCGCGCAGGGGTTGGAAACACCATATATTTT.

The chain carries TRBV30 and TRBJ1-5; 7 positions agree with TRBD1. Germline V CDR1 and CDR2: GTSNPN, SVGIG (reference sequence). With V trimmed by 2 bases and J by 0 bases, 4 bases remained unmatched. This CDR3 contains 15 residues. The CDR3: CAWSFTGASNQPQHF. The CDR3 coding sequence is TGTGCCTGGAGTTTCACAGGGGCTAGCAATCAGCCCCAGCATTTT.

In this sample, this clone turned up once. Other nucleotide sequences from this sample produce the same CDR3. The rearrangement links TRBV7-9 to TRBJ1-4, with D perhaps TRBD1 (5 bases). The length of the CDR3 is 14 residues. The V gene's germline CDR1 is SEHNR and CDR2 FQNEAQ (reference sequence). V was pared by 0 bases and J by 4 bases, with 6 bases between. DNA of the CDR3: TGTGCCAGCAGCTTAGCCGGGGGTAATGAAAAACTGTTTTTT. Translation gives CASSLAGGNEKLFF.

The chain recombines TRBV6-6 with TRBJ1-2, with D perhaps TRBD1 (6 bases). With 5 bases removed from V and 0 bases from J, the gap between germline ends came to 13 bases. Per the germline V gene, CDR1 is MNHNY and CDR2 is SVGAGI (reference sequence). The CDR3 length is 15 residues. The CDR3: CASSRAQGTNYGYTF. CDR3 sequence (DNA): TGTGCCAGCAGTCGAGCCCAGGGGACTAACTATGGCTACACCTTC.

The chain links TRBV29-1 to TRBJ1-2, with 7 bases lining up with TRBD1. The CDR3 consists of 14 residues. Germline loops: CDR1 SQVTM, CDR2 ANQGSEA. V dropped 1 base and J dropped 6; count of bases not matched to a gene: 8. In DNA, the CDR3 is TGCAGCGTTGAAGTGGCCAGGGGGAGGAATGGCTACACCTTC. Translated: CSVEVARGRNGYTF.

The rearrangement joins TRBV19 to TRBJ1-5, with no clear D. Germline V lookup: CDR1 LNHDA, CDR2 SQIVND (reference sequence). CDR3 size: 14 residues. The V end lost 7 bases, the J end lost 4 bases, and 14 bases lay between the germline ends. DNA for the CDR3: TGTGCCAGTAAGCACGAGGTACAAAATCAGCCCCAGCATTTT. Residues: CASKHEVQNQPQHF.

The gene calls are TRBV5-4 and TRBJ1-4; D remains unclear. Between the trimmed V and J ends, which lost 4 bases and 10 bases, there was a span of 11 bases. The CDR3 consists of 12 residues. The germline CDR1 and CDR2 sequences are SGHNT and YYREEE (reference sequence). Written as DNA, the CDR3 is TGTGCCAGCAGCCTGGTTGGAGGAAAACTGTTTTTT. Encoded protein: CASSLVGGKLFF.

This chain uses TRBV4-3 with TRBJ2-7, with D perhaps TRBD2 (5 bases). Germline CDR1 LGHNA, CDR2 YSLEER. The CDR3 loop spans 17 amino acids. V was cut by 0 bases and J by 0 bases, with 15 bases left in between. The CDR3 sequence: CASSQENEAGPSYEQYF. The CDR3 DNA follows: TGCGCCAGCAGCCAAGAAAATGAGGCGGGTCCCTCCTACGAGCAGTACTTC.

This sequence joins TRBV4-2 and TRBJ2-2; the match to TRBD2 covers 10 bases. The germline V gene has CDR1 LGHNA and CDR2 YNFKEQ. Trimming cost V 0 bases and J 6 bases; bases outside gene matches: 7. CDR3 size: 17 residues. The CDR3 DNA reads as TGTGCCAGCAGCCAAGATCTCAGCGGGGGGGCCTCCGGGGAGCTGTTTTTT. Translating it yields CASSQDLSGGASGELFF.

The chain uses TRBV5-4 and TRBJ2-1, with 10 nucleotides matching TRBD1. Germline CDR1 is SGHNT and CDR2 is YYREEE (reference sequence). The CDR3 contains 15 residues. With V trimmed by 3 bases and J by 5 bases, 5 bases remained unmatched. The CDR3 DNA follows: TGTGCCAGCAGCTGGGGACAGGGGTTTAACAATGAGCAGTTCTTC. Protein product: CASSWGQGFNNEQFF.

V gene TRBV7-8 combines with J gene TRBJ1-4; D gene uncertain. CDR1 SGHVS and CDR2 FQNEAQ come from the germline V gene. The CDR3 has 15 residues. V was trimmed by 1 base and J by 8 bases, leaving 14 bases between them. The CDR3 spells CASSLGSTPGEKLFF. The CDR3 DNA reads as TGTGCCAGCAGCTTAGGTTCCACCCCGGGAGAAAAACTGTTTTTT.

The chain is built from TRBV5-1 and TRBJ1-4, with 7 bases aligning to TRBD1. V gave up 0 bases and J gave up 2 bases; unmatched junction bases: 4. There are 16 residues in the CDR3. Germline CDR1 and CDR2: SGHRS and YFSETQ. CDR3 nucleotide sequence: TGCGCCAGCAGCTTGGGATGGGGACAGACTAATGAAAAACTGTTTTTT. Protein sequence: CASSLGWGQTNEKLFF.

This sequence joins TRBV27 and TRBJ1-5, with 10 bases that match TRBD1. CDR3 length: 18 amino acids. The junction had 13 bases not matched to a gene; V was cut back by 5 bases and J by 3 bases. The V gene's germline CDR1 is MNHEY and CDR2 SMNVEV (reference sequence). This CDR3 is CASSNRAKTGGTNQPQHF. CDR3 nucleotide sequence: TGTGCCAGCAGTAACCGTGCCAAGACAGGGGGCACCAATCAGCCCCAGCATTTT.

V and J are TRBV5-1 and TRBJ1-4; TRBD1 is a possible D gene (5 bases). V was shortened by 4 bases and J by 7 bases, with 23 bases between the two germline ends. The CDR3 consists of 17 residues. CDR1 and CDR2 (germline): SGHRS, YFSETQ. The CDR3 DNA is TGCGCCAGCAGCCAAAATCCAGCCAGGGCAGGGTCTGAAAAACTGTTTTTT. Its translation: CASSQNPARAGSEKLFF. The complete variable domain, with remaining parts taken from reference TRBV5-1 and TRBJ1-4, reads KAGVTQTPRYLIKTRGQQVTLSCSPISGHRSVSWYQQTPGQGLQFLFEYFSETQRNKGNFPGRFSGRQFSNSRSEMNVSTLELGDSALYLCASSQNPARAGSEKLFFGSGTQLSVL.

The rearrangement joins TRBV7-9 to TRBJ1-2; 8 bases fit TRBD1. The CDR3 is 13 amino acids. In germline, CDR1 is SEHNR, CDR2 FQNEAQ (reference sequence). The junction had 6 bases not matched to a gene; V was cut back by 3 bases and J by 9 bases. As DNA, the CDR3 is TGTGCCAGCAGCTTGCAGGGGGCGCATCGCTACACCTTC. It is translated as CASSLQGAHRYTF.

The chain couples TRBV2 to TRBJ1-5, with D possibly TRBD1 on 6 matching bases. V lost 6 bases, J lost 7 bases, and 10 bases lay in between. CDR3 length equals 12 residues. Germline values: CDR1 SNHLY, CDR2 FYNNEI. CDR3 loop: CASREQGQPQHF. The CDR3 nucleotides read TGTGCCAGCAGAGAACAGGGACAGCCCCAGCATTTT.

The chain has TRBV29-1 and TRBJ1-2; 9 nucleotides agree with TRBD1. Losses at the gene ends were 7 bases for V and 5 bases for J; bases not matched to a gene: 5. The CDR3 consists of 12 residues. CDR1 and CDR2 (germline): SQVTM, ANQGSEA. CDR3 in amino acids: CSDQQGAYGYTF. The CDR3 nucleotides are TGCAGCGACCAACAGGGGGCATATGGCTACACCTTC. The full variable domain, its missing parts supplied by reference TRBV29-1 and TRBJ1-2, is SAVISQKPSRDICQRGTSLTIQCQVDSQVTMMFWYRQQPGQSLTLIATANQGSEATYESGFVIDKFPISRPNLTFSTLTVSNMSPEDSSIYLCSDQQGAYGYTFGSGTRLTVV.

This clone was detected a few times. The gene calls are TRBV6-2 or TRBV6-3 and TRBJ1-6, with 7 bases matching TRBD1. Germline V lookup: CDR1 MNHEY, CDR2 SVGEGT. V lost 0 bases to trimming and J lost 10 bases; unmatched junction nucleotides: 6. The CDR3 totals 15 residues. For the CDR3, the DNA is TGTGCCAGCAGTTACTCGAAACAGGGGACATCACCCCTCCACTTT. Its protein product is CASSYSKQGTSPLHF.

The chain combines TRBV6-2 or TRBV6-3 with TRBJ2-5, with D tentatively TRBD1 (5 bases). The CDR3 runs to 18 residues. V was shortened by 5 bases and J by 1 base, with 23 bases between the two germline ends. Germline V lookup: CDR1 MNHEY, CDR2 SVGEGT. CDR3: CASSRRREETATQETQYF. The CDR3 bases are TGTGCCAGCAGTAGGCGCAGGGAAGAGACAGCAACCCAAGAGACCCAGTACTTC.

The chain uses TRBV19 and TRBJ1-5; D is uncertain. Germline V CDR1 and CDR2: LNHDA, SQIVND (reference sequence). This CDR3 has 16 amino acids. V lost 6 bases, J lost 0 bases, and 15 bases lay in between. The CDR3 DNA reads as TGTGCCAGTAGCCCCCATCAGGTATATAGCAATCAGCCCCAGCATTTT. Amino acid sequence: CASSPHQVYSNQPQHF.

V and J are TRBV5-4 and TRBJ1-6; 10 bases are a match to TRBD1. This CDR3 region has 16 residues. CDR1 and CDR2 (germline): SGHNT, YYREEE (reference sequence). J lost 7 bases, V lost 4 bases, and 8 bases had no gene match. As DNA, the CDR3 is TGTGCCAGCAGCCCGCGGACAGGGGGATCGAATTCACCCCTCCACTTT. Translation gives CASSPRTGGSNSPLHF. Based on the CDR3 plus reference TRBV5-4 and TRBJ1-6, the full variable domain is ETGVTQSPTHLIKTRGQQVTLRCSSQSGHNTVSWYQQALGQGPQFIFQYYREEENGRGNFPPRFSGLQFPNYSSELNVNALELDDSALYLCASSPRTGGSNSPLHFGNGTRLTVT.

This chain joins TRBV9 and TRBJ2-7, with D tentatively TRBD2 (5 bases). CDR1 is SGDLS, CDR2 YYNGEE, per germline. Deletions cut 1 base from V and 0 bases from J, with 11 bases between. This CDR3 has 15 residues. CDR3 coding DNA: TGTGCCAGCAGCGTAAGAGCGGTCCCCTCCTACGAGCAGTACTTC. Amino acid sequence: CASSVRAVPSYEQYF.